Presented here are 14 T cell receptor beta chains from one specimen sequenced in a study of human T cells and chemical hapten exposure (TCRdb year 2021). The sample's treatment or condition label, in plain terms: therapeutic diphenylcyclopropenone sensitization with weekly scalp DPC. During library preparation, unique molecular identifiers were attached to individual cDNA molecules so that TCRs could be counted in a quantitative, reproducible way. TCRdb reanalyzed the raw reads on its own, using fastp at Q25 for trimming and MiXCR for clone calling, and kept in-frame beta chains. Rows with one shared CDR3 protein collapse into an entry with the most common genes and DNA. The sample profile shows some 4,600 distinct CDR3 sequences; approximately 50% of them were found once. 3.5% of the sample goes to the ten largest clones. The specimen was whole blood, collected before DPC sensitization or 2, 6, or about 24 weeks after (not recorded which). These receptors were obtained from an adult with alopecia areata. Some clones in this sample may be carry-over from other donors' samples. This table probably holds off-target reads from a library built for another chain.

The rearrangement joins TRBV6-5 to TRBJ2-5, with D unresolved. V was cut by 0 bases and J by 5 bases, with 10 bases left in between. The V gene's germline CDR1 is MNHEY and CDR2 SVGAGI. There are 14 residues in the CDR3. CDR3 amino acids: CASSYSQVVETQYF. CDR3 nucleotide sequence: TGTGCCAGCAGTTACTCCCAGGTTGTGGAGACCCAGTACTTC.

This clonotype showed up just a few times. This chain uses TRBV12-3 or TRBV12-4 with TRBJ1-1; 10 positions agree with TRBD1. The CDR3 has 13 amino acids. V dropped 7 bases and J dropped 3; count of bases not matched to a gene: 2. The CDR3 region is CASMGQGYTEAFF. The CDR3 DNA sequence: TGTGCCAGCATGGGACAGGGGTACACTGAAGCTTTCTTT.

The V and J genes are TRBV19 and TRBJ2-7, with D perhaps matching TRBD1 (6 bases). V gave up 3 bases and J gave up 1 base, with 10 bases separating them. Germline-derived CDR1 and CDR2 are LNHDA and SQIVND (reference sequence). CDR3 length: 14 residues. The CDR3 is CASSILGASYEQYF. CDR3 nucleotides: TGTGCCAGTAGTATCTTGGGGGCATCCTACGAGCAGTACTTC.

J is TRBJ2-1 and V is TRBV4-2; possible D gene TRBD1, 6 bases. This CDR3 is built from 14 residues. V was cut by 1 base and J by 8 bases, with 12 bases left in between. CDR1 and CDR2 from the germline V gene are LGHNA and YNFKEQ. CDR3: CASSQVDRSHEQFF. CDR3 in DNA: TGTGCCAGCAGCCAAGTCGACAGGTCCCATGAGCAGTTCTTC.

The chain combines TRBV28 with TRBJ2-7, with TRBD2 as a possible D gene (5 bases). Germline V gene lookup returns CDR1 MDHEN and CDR2 SYDVKM. The germline V and J ends were trimmed by 1 base and 2 bases, with 9 bases remaining between them. This CDR3 has 14 amino acids. Here the CDR3 reads CASSLSRVAYEQYF. The CDR3 DNA reads TGTGCCAGCAGTTTATCGAGGGTTGCCTACGAGCAGTACTTC.

The genes are TRBV11-2 and TRBJ2-7; 9 bases line up with TRBD1. Germline V gives CDR1 SGHAT, CDR2 FQNNGV. CDR3 length equals 14 residues. After removal of 3 bases from V and 1 base from J, the junction contained 1 base not matched to a gene. The CDR3 is CASSFGTGSYEQYF. For the CDR3, the DNA is TGTGCCAGCAGCTTCGGGACAGGGTCCTACGAGCAGTACTTC.

The gene calls are TRBV7-6 and TRBJ2-5; possible D gene TRBD2, 5 bases. V was pared by 5 bases and J by 5 bases, with 15 bases between. The germline V gene encodes CDR1 SGHVS and CDR2 FNYEAQ. This CDR3 contains 14 residues. CDR3 nucleotide sequence: TGTGCCAGCAGCCCCGGCGGAGGCGGGGAGACCCAGTACTTC. It yields the protein CASSPGGGGETQYF.

The chain has TRBV7-2 and TRBJ2-7; 8 bases are a match to TRBD2. The CDR3 contains 14 residues. V shed 0 bases, J shed 4 bases, and the junction held 2 bases outside the gene matches. Germline values: CDR1 SGHTA, CDR2 FQGNSA. In nucleotides, the CDR3 is TGTGCCAGCAGCTTAGCGCCTAGCGGGTACGAGCAGTACTTC. Translation: CASSLAPSGYEQYF. Filled out from reference TRBV7-2 and TRBJ2-7, the complete variable domain reads GAGVSQSPSNKVTEKGKDVELRCDPISGHTALYWYRQSLGQGLEFLIYFQGNSAPDKSGLPSDRFSAERTGGSVSTLTIQRTQQEDSAVYLCASSLAPSGYEQYFGPGTRLTVT.

The chain combines TRBV6-5 with TRBJ2-3; D possibly corresponds to TRBD2 (6 bases). Germline V gene sequence: CDR1 MNHEY, CDR2 SVGAGI. The CDR3 runs to 14 residues. Trimming took 7 bases from V and 0 from J, leaving 11 bases between them. CDR3 in amino acids: CASKPGLSTDTQYF. The CDR3 nucleotides are TGTGCCAGCAAACCGGGACTGAGCACAGATACGCAGTATTTT.

The gene calls are TRBV11-2 and TRBJ2-3; D ambiguous. Trimming removed 6 bases at V and 6 bases at J, with 10 bases between. Germline CDR1 and CDR2: SGHAT and FQNNGV. The CDR3 loop spans 12 amino acids. The CDR3 sequence is CASSNNADTQYF. The DNA of the CDR3 is TGTGCCAGCAGTAATAACGCTGATACGCAGTATTTT.

V usage is TRBV7-9 and J usage is TRBJ2-4; D is tentatively TRBD1 or TRBD2 (6 bases each). V lost 5 bases, J lost 1 base, and 12 bases lay in between. Germline CDR1 is SEHNR and CDR2 is FQNEAQ (reference sequence). CDR3 length equals 15 residues. The CDR3 loop is CASSPLGGAKNIQYF. CDR3 nucleotide sequence: TGTGCCAGCAGCCCCCTAGGGGGGGCCAAAAACATTCAGTACTTC.

In its sample, this clonotype was seen a few times. The gene calls are TRBV10-3 and TRBJ2-7, with D perhaps matching TRBD1 or TRBD2 (5 bases each). V lost 8 bases and J 3 bases, leaving 14 bases between the germline ends. The CDR3 is made up of 13 amino acids. CDR1 is ENHRY and CDR2 is SYGVKD in the germline V gene. CDR3 sequence: CAICRDPLYEQYF. CDR3 DNA: TGTGCCATCTGCCGGGACCCCCTCTACGAGCAGTACTTC.

The V call is TRBV7-9, the J call TRBJ2-4; D is unresolved. The ends were cut back, 5 bases at V and 0 bases at J, with 14 bases in the middle. The CDR3 is 16 residues long. Per the germline V gene, CDR1 is SEHNR and CDR2 is FQNEAQ (reference sequence). The CDR3 sequence: CASSRTTDLAKNIQYF. The CDR3 DNA reads as TGTGCCAGCAGCCGTACCACAGATCTAGCCAAAAACATTCAGTACTTC.

This clonotype was observed a few times. The rearrangement links TRBV7-6 to TRBJ2-5, with D possibly TRBD2 on 7 matching bases. CDR1 and CDR2 from the germline V gene are SGHVS and FNYEAQ. The CDR3 sequence is 17 residues long. The V gene lost 5 bases and the J gene lost 4 bases, with 23 bases spanning the gap. The CDR3 DNA is TGTGCCAGCAGCGCACTCGGGCGGGGGCTAGCTGGAGAGACCCAGTACTTC. As protein: CASSALGRGLAGETQYF.